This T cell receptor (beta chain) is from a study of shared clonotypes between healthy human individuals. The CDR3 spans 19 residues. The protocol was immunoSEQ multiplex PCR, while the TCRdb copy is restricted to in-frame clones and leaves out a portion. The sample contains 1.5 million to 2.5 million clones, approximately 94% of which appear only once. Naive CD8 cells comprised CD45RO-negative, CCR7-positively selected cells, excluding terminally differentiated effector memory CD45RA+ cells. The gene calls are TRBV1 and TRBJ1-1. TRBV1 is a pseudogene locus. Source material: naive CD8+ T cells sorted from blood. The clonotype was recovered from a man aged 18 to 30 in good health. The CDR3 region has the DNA TGCACCAGCAGCCAAGATCTTCGGCATCCTCACACCGGGAACACTGAAGCTTTCTTT. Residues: CTSSQDLRHPHTGNTEAFF.